The clone carrying this T cell receptor beta chain was counted only a few times. Its antigen is unknown. From the RT-PCR reads, TCRdb called clonotypes with MiXCR, one entry per CDR3 protein. The sample contains approximately 730,000 distinct CDR3 sequences, over 11% of which appear only once. This sample was included in a study of response to subunit inactivated influenza vaccine. Findings and limits, study-wide: The authors offered the suggestion that each seasonal influenza vaccination recruits few new T cells.

Trimming shortened V by 7 bases and J by 2 bases, and 11 bases separated the two germline ends. This CDR3 contains 14 residues. Germline values: CDR1 MGHRA, CDR2 YSYEKL. The chain uses TRBV4-1 and TRBJ1-4, with D hard to call. Here the sequenced sample was PBMCs from blood, taken less than 15 days before vaccination. This TCR was sampled from a man aged 45-60 years who received an inactivated influenza vaccine. The CDR3: CASMDPGTNEKLFF. As DNA, the CDR3 is TGCGCCAGCATGGACCCTGGGACTAATGAAAAACTGTTTTTT.